The TCR beta chain under discussion was sequenced for a study of tumor-infiltrating lymphocytes in primary liver carcinoma. Study-wide points: Tumor-adjacent and tumor-blood pairs showed less overlap than tumor region pairs. Only about 7.5-24% of top clones were detected in all five tumor regions.

Co-extracting RNA and DNA was done with about 17-31 mg of unsorted bulk tissue as input. Per tumor, sampling covered five separate regions. All tumor specimens exceeded 75% viable tumor cells. This clonotype was seen ten or more times. Its antigen is unknown. A primer in the constant region served to generate TCR beta cDNA from 450 to 650 ng of total RNA. Amplification in three nested multiplex PCR rounds with slightly modified ARM-PCR gave rise to TCR beta libraries. Researchers ran the first two PCR rounds for roughly 10 cycles each with TRBV1-TRBV30 forward primers and a C-beta reverse primer. TCRdb fed the multiplex PCR reads into MiXCR, producing one record per CDR3 protein. The sample carries roughly 23,000 distinct CDR3 sequences, over 65% recorded once. In germline, CDR1 is SGHDT, CDR2 YYEEEE. V was pared by 4 bases and J by 2 bases, with 12 bases between. CDR3 length: 14 amino acids.

Sequenced material: liver tumor tissue from sampling region 1. Noted subset: tumor region T1, superior pole. The rearrangement joins TRBV5-6 to TRBJ1-1, with D perhaps TRBD1 (6 bases). This TCR was recovered from a man aged 35-49 years with primary liver carcinoma and hepatitis B virus infection. The CDR3, as DNA: TGTGCCAGCAGCCCGGACAGATTAAACACTGAAGCTTTCTTT. Translating gives CASSPDRLNTEAFF.